What follows describes a single TCR beta chain. Its specificity is not known. CDR1 is SGHDN, CDR2 FVKESK, per germline. V was pared by 6 bases and J by 0 bases, with 27 bases between. The CDR3 sequence is 19 residues long. CD45RO-negative CD8 cells positively selected for CCR7 made up the naive population, which excluded terminally differentiated effector memory CD45RA+ cells. The data originate from a study of shared clonotypes between healthy human individuals. Study-wide points: Non-shared clonotypes had lower generation probabilities than clonotypes shared by all four sorted-subset donors.

Profiled with immunoSEQ multiplex PCR; TCRdb holds only in-frame clones, not every one. The table shows under 2,000,000 clones, with roughly 94% occurring only once. What was sequenced was naive CD8+ T cells sorted from blood. The sequence came from a man younger than 30 in good health. V is TRBV14 and J is TRBJ2-7, with D hard to call. The CDR3 bases are TGTGCCAGCAGAGGCCCCCATGGCTCTACACGAGGCTACTCCTACGAGCAGTACTTC. It translates to CASRGPHGSTRGYSYEQYF.